In this sample, the clone carrying this T cell receptor (beta chain) turned up a few times. A library of TCRbeta sequences, prepared with unique molecular identifiers, was generated. Each CDR3 protein is one row after TCRdb ran MiXCR on the PCR reads. The table records a few hundred thousand distinct CDR3 sequences, approximately 10% of them present only once. This sample is drawn from a study of T-cell reconstitution after alpha-beta-depleted transplantation in children. Trimming took off 0 bases at V and 5 bases at J, with 11 bases between the two ends. Germline-derived CDR1 and CDR2 are LGHNA and YSLEER. The CDR3 length is 15 residues.

The chain couples TRBV4-3 to TRBJ2-1; D gene unclear. Source: PBMCs from the stem cell graft donor, taken from the stem cell graft. The clonotype was recovered from a human donor who donated a stem cell graft to a child with acute lymphoblastic leukemia. CDR3 nucleotides: TGCGCCAGCAGCCAAGATTATCTGGTTAACAATGAGCAGTTCTTC. Encoded protein: CASSQDYLVNNEQFF.